This TCR beta chain is from a study of T cell responses to AZD1222 COVID-19 vaccine (dated by TCRdb to the early 2020s). With regard to the full study: TCR sequencing covered 233 trial participants: 207 given two doses of AZD1222 and 26 given two doses of MenACWY control vaccine. Trial participants were enrolled by age into 18-55, 56-69 and 70-plus year subgroups, with around 150, 28 and 57 TCR-sequenced participants respectively. Study-level results and caveats: The vaccine-associated CD4 TCRs covered the entire spike protein, and the dominant responses fell in regions 160-218 and 743-854. Most participants were white British and females outnumbered males, and the authors suggested that clonal diversity may have been underestimated. The 56-69-year group was small, and its depth increase did not reach significance, likely because of low power. Because no samples from the day 14 peak response were available, repertoires could be characterized only after the peak T cell response. Nearly half of unique spike-specific TCRs reportedly recognized epitopes outside regions mutated in the B.1.351 and B.1.1.7 variants. Conclusions about previously exposed vaccinees were limited because only six or seven AZD1222 recipients were SARS-CoV-2 seropositive at baseline. After two AZD1222 doses, spike-specific TCR breadth and depth were significantly higher than at day 0 and than in MenACWY recipients.

Concerning this clone itself: No cognate antigen has been identified for it. One base away there is no much larger clone; base qualities are not given.

The CDR3 regions of human TCRbeta chains were analyzed by immunosequencing. The paper's processing steps were these. TCRs in the repertoires were matched against a reference library of SARS-CoV-2-specific TCRs that had been generated with the MIRA antigen-specificity platform. Breadth was defined as the fraction of unique TCRs that were SARS-CoV-2-associated, and depth was defined as the fraction of total T cells that were SARS-CoV-2-associated. Using the MIRA data, each spike-specific TCR was mapped to the spike region that the TCR reacts to and placed in a CD4 or CD8 class. Log10-transformed breadth and depth values were compared by one-way ANOVA with Sidak's multiple comparisons tests. In its TCRdb copy, this immuneACCESS table keeps in-frame sequences only and misses some clones. Where compared with another copy, unresolved V genes explain less than half of these, and the others have no known cause. That table is the source of V, J and clone size, and D and trimming were worked out from the DNA. Present in this sample are more than 140,000 clones, about nine tenths of which were seen just once. The top ten hold approximately 3.1% of the sample.

The sample's time point, from its label and the paper: baseline before first vaccination. The label giving this sample's treatment or condition can be read as: meningococcal conjugate vaccine given as trial control. Vaccinee samples came from UK trials COV001 and COV002, including a single-blind randomized controlled phase 2/3 trial of AZD1222 (ChAdOx1 nCoV-19) in healthy adults. For TCRbeta chain sequencing, PBMC samples from trial participants were taken at day 0 and at day 28 after the second dose. The CDR3 covers 14 residues, taking in both the cysteine and the phenylalanine. Of all the DNA, just the CDR3 is kept, 42 bases in frame from base 1. The germline V gene sets CDR1 to SGHRS and CDR2 to YFSETQ. The V end loses 0 bases and the J end loses 3 bases, and a stretch of 9 bases separates them.

The receptor's source is an adult in good health. The specimen comprised peripheral blood, sampled on day 0 of MenACWY control vaccination. The chain uses TRBV5-1 and TRBJ1-2; no D gene is confidently identified. The CDR3 reads as follows: CASSLGQEYYGYTF. The nucleotides are TGCGCCAGCAGCTTGGGGCAGGAATACTATGGCTACACCTTC.